This is a list of T cell receptor beta chains from one sample in a study of blood T cell repertoires in COVID-19. Clones were read by immunoSEQ multiplex PCR, and TCRdb kept only the in-frame ones, dropping some. The sample lists about 240,000 clones, around 87% occurring once. The material sequenced was peripheral blood. The receptors shown here come from a man in his 60s who had recovered from COVID-19. The CDR3 runs from the conserved cysteine through the conserved F or W. Fields, in order: V gene, J gene, D gene, clone size, CDR3 protein, CDR3 DNA. A D gene is named only where the DNA matches it firmly. The listing skips clone size in some rows; elsewhere it reads once, few, many or a size class.

TRBV9	TRBJ1-5	.	.	CASSASQGGTQHF	TGTGCCAGCAGCGCCAGCCAGGGAGGAACCCAGCATTTT
TRBV10-3	TRBJ2-2	.	.	CASRGWDTGELFF	TGTGCCAGCCGGGGGTGGGATACCGGGGAGCTGTTTTTT
TRBV5-1	TRBJ1-4	.	.	CASLREFANEKLFF	TGCGCCAGCCTGCGGGAGTTCGCTAATGAAAAACTGTTTTTT
TRBV7-8	TRBJ1-4	.	.	CASSLGTRVSEKLFF	TGTGCCAGCAGCTTAGGTACACGGGTATCCGAAAAACTGTTTTTT
TRBV12-5	TRBJ2-3	.	.	CASGLASTLDTQYF	TGTGCTAGTGGTTTGGCGAGCACTTTAGATACGCAGTATTTT
TRBV14	TRBJ2-5	.	.	CASSQGTGNSWETQYF	TGTGCCAGCAGCCAAGGTACAGGGAATAGTTGGGAGACCCAGTACTTC
TRBV7-2	TRBJ2-2	.	.	CASSWSDQGGELFF	TGTGCCAGCAGCTGGTCGGATCAGGGCGGGGAGCTGTTTTTT
TRBV9	TRBJ1-1	TRBD1	.	CASSPRTGENTEAFF	TGTGCCAGCAGCCCGAGGACAGGGGAGAACACTGAAGCTTTCTTT
TRBV5-1	TRBJ2-5	TRBD2	.	CASSLGLAGGLQETQYF	TGCGCCAGCAGCTTGGGACTAGCGGGGGGCCTCCAAGAGACCCAGTACTTC
TRBV2	TRBJ1-6	.	.	CASSKRTGSYNSPLHF	TGTGCCAGCAGTAAAAGAACAGGTTCCTATAATTCACCCCTCCACTTT
TRBV11-2	TRBJ1-2	TRBD1	.	CASSLRGGTAGANYGYTF	TGTGCCAGCAGCCTCAGGGGTGGGACAGCCGGGGCTAACTATGGCTACACCTTC
TRBV6-5	TRBJ1-2	.	once	CASSYSNGRPSF	TGTGCCAGCAGTTACTCGAATGGGAGGCCCTCCTTC
TRBV19	TRBJ2-5	.	.	CASSIEKAGGLTQYF	TGTGCCAGTAGTATAGAAAAGGCAGGGGGGTTGACCCAGTACTTC
TRBV9	TRBJ2-3	TRBD2	.	CASSVVSGGSGDTQYF	TGTGCCAGCAGCGTAGTTAGCGGGGGGTCGGGAGATACGCAGTATTTT
TRBV18	TRBJ2-5	TRBD1	.	CASSQRQGETQYF	TGTGCCAGCTCACAGAGACAGGGGGAGACCCAGTACTTC
TRBV27	TRBJ1-2	TRBD1	.	CASSVTGGNGYTF	TGTGCCAGCAGTGTGACAGGGGGCAATGGCTACACCTTC
TRBV10-3	TRBJ2-5	TRBD2	.	CAISVLAEETQYF	TGTGCCATCAGCGTACTAGCGGAAGAGACCCAGTACTTC
TRBV5-5	TRBJ1-2	.	.	CASSPGLEGSGGYTF	TGTGCCAGCAGCCCTGGATTGGAGGGCTCGGGTGGCTACACCTTC
TRBV11-3	TRBJ2-3	TRBD2	.	CASSYGGMGPDTQYF	TGTGCCAGCAGCTACGGGGGGATGGGCCCAGATACGCAGTATTTT
TRBV9	TRBJ1-2	.	many	CASSVGGAIGYGYTF	TGTGCCAGCAGCGTCGGAGGGGCGATAGGTTATGGCTACACCTTC
TRBV5-1	TRBJ2-2	.	.	CASKASASNTGELFF	TGCGCCAGCAAAGCGTCGGCCTCCAACACCGGGGAGCTGTTTTTT
TRBV5-8	TRBJ1-3	.	.	CASSRAGHFSGSGNTIYF	TGTGCCAGCAGCCGAGCGGGACACTTTAGCGGCTCTGGAAACACCATATATTTT
TRBV4-2	TRBJ1-2	TRBD1	.	CASSQSTGKTYGYTF	TGTGCCAGCAGCCAATCGACAGGGAAAACCTATGGCTACACCTTC
TRBV7-9	TRBJ1-4	TRBD1	.	CASSFTGTGGEKLFF	TGTGCCAGCAGCTTTACCGGGACAGGGGGTGAAAAACTGTTTTTT
TRBV2	TRBJ1-2	TRBD1	.	CASRFDRGLNYGYTF	TGTGCCAGCAGATTCGACAGGGGTCTGAACTATGGCTACACCTTC
TRBV19	TRBJ1-6	.	.	CASSLNRVGNSPLHF	TGTGCCAGTAGTCTCAACAGGGTAGGGAATTCACCCCTCCACTTT
TRBV9	TRBJ2-5	.	.	CASSVEPPGVGETQYF	TGTGCCAGCAGCGTAGAACCCCCAGGGGTCGGGGAGACCCAGTACTTC
TRBV4-2	TRBJ2-3	.	.	CASSQVWGGADTDTQYF	TGTGCCAGCAGCCAAGTCTGGGGGGGGGCCGACACAGATACGCAGTATTTT
TRBV6-5	TRBJ2-1	TRBD1	.	CASSHGRTGTNEQFF	TGTGCCAGCAGCCATGGACGGACAGGGACCAATGAGCAGTTCTTC
TRBV27	TRBJ2-1	.	.	CASSLSAVNEQFF	TGTGCCAGCAGTTTATCTGCAGTCAATGAGCAGTTCTTC
TRBV7-7	TRBJ1-3	.	.	CASSFDISGNTIYF	TGTGCCAGCAGCTTCGACATCTCTGGAAACACCATATATTTT
TRBV10-2	TRBJ2-7	TRBD2	.	CASSTGLGSGGQYF	TGCGCCAGCAGTACGGGACTGGGATCGGGGGGGCAGTACTTC
TRBV12-5	TRBJ2-1	.	.	CASGPLPGEQFF	TGTGCTAGTGGTCCCCTCCCGGGTGAGCAGTTCTTC
TRBV5-4	TRBJ2-3	TRBD2	.	CASSPKLAGGQGTDTQYF	TGTGCCAGCAGCCCCAAACTAGCGGGGGGGCAAGGCACAGATACGCAGTATTTT
TRBV5-1	TRBJ1-6	.	.	CASSLERGHNSPLHF	TGCGCCAGCAGCTTGGAACGTGGGCATAATTCACCCCTCCACTTT
TRBV19	TRBJ1-2	TRBD1	.	CASSTWTGGATDGYTF	TGTGCCAGTAGTACCTGGACAGGGGGCGCCACGGATGGCTACACCTTC
TRBV5-4	TRBJ2-5	.	once	CASSLGGAGAQETQYF	TGTGCCAGCAGCTTGGGGGGGGCGGGGGCCCAAGAGACCCAGTACTTC
TRBV18	TRBJ1-1	.	.	CASSRPEMNTEAFF	TGTGCCAGCTCACGGCCTGAAATGAATACTGAAGCTTTCTTT
TRBV6-4	TRBJ1-1	.	.	CASREQTGLNTEAFF	TGTGCCAGCAGGGAACAAACAGGGCTAAACACTGAAGCTTTCTTT
TRBV24-1	TRBJ2-1	.	.	CATSDSGVESPIYNEQFF	TGTGCCACCAGTGATTCAGGTGTAGAGTCCCCGATTTACAATGAGCAGTTCTTC
TRBV28	TRBJ1-1	TRBD1	.	CASSANTGVSTEAFF	TGTGCCAGCAGCGCCAACACAGGGGTGAGTACTGAAGCTTTCTTT
TRBV10-3	TRBJ2-3	TRBD1	.	CAILARQGPAPDTQYF	TGTGCCATTTTGGCCAGACAGGGACCCGCGCCAGATACGCAGTATTTT
TRBV27	TRBJ1-6	.	.	CASSFFGTTNYSPLHF	TGTGCCAGCAGTTTTTTCGGGACAACCAATTATTCACCCCTCCACTTT
TRBV10-3	TRBJ2-1	TRBD2	.	CAISGNSLAGGYNEQFF	TGTGCCATCAGTGGAAACAGTCTAGCGGGGGGATACAATGAGCAGTTCTTC
TRBV13	TRBJ2-5	.	.	CASSDRGAGETQYF	TGTGCCAGCAGCGATCGGGGGGCAGGGGAGACCCAGTACTTC
TRBV6-5	TRBJ2-1	TRBD1	.	CANWDRGVDEQFF	TGTGCCAACTGGGACAGGGGAGTCGATGAGCAGTTCTTC
TRBV2	TRBJ2-2	.	.	CAAKDRANTGELFF	TGTGCCGCCAAGGACAGAGCGAACACCGGGGAGCTGTTTTTT
TRBV10-2	TRBJ1-5	.	few	CASSATTGYQPQHF	TGCGCCAGCAGTGCCACAACAGGGTATCAGCCCCAGCATTTT
TRBV11-2	TRBJ1-3	.	.	CASSLGTSNTIYF	TGTGCCAGCAGCTTAGGGACATCCAACACCATATATTTT
TRBV3-1/TRBV3-2	TRBJ2-1	.	.	CASSQDRSREQFF	TGTGCCAGCAGCCAAGATCGGTCCCGAGAGCAGTTCTTC
TRBV19	TRBJ1-6	.	.	CASSHPNSPLHF	TGTGCCAGTAGTCATCCCAATTCACCCCTCCACTTT